One TCR beta chain is described in this entry. CDR3 length equals 15 residues. The germline V gene encodes CDR1 SGDLS and CDR2 YYNGEE. V lost 3 bases and J 2 bases, leaving 15 bases between the germline ends. As handled by the study authors: Reference gene primer amplification yielded estimated nucleated cell counts. The repertoire was sequenced with immunoSEQ multiplex PCR; TCRdb's copy has only in-frame clones and lacks some. V and J calls and clone size are as listed in that table; D and trimming were resolved from the DNA. The sample holds more than 200,000 clones, 81% seen once. The data were obtained in a study of blood T cell repertoires in COVID-19.

Material for sequencing was peripheral blood. The source is a woman older than 75 with acute or convalescent COVID-19. The rearrangement uses TRBV9 and TRBJ2-7; tentatively, D is TRBD2 (6 bases). In DNA, the CDR3 is TGTGCCAGCAGCGACGGACAAAGGACTACCTACGAGCAGTACTTC. Amino acids: CASSDGQRTTYEQYF.